This TCR beta chain was sequenced during a study of T cells in Graves' hyperthyroidism and ophthalmopathy. From RNA transcripts, TCR beta CDR3 regions were amplified. In the first-round RT-PCR of the TCR CDR3, the HTBI primer set was used. TCRdb independently ran MiXCR on the multiplex PCR reads; one entry per CDR3 protein. The data contain hundreds of thousands of distinct CDR3 sequences, approximately 44% of them singletons. From germline, CDR1 is SEHNR and CDR2 FQNEAQ (reference sequence). This CDR3 contains 15 residues. Losses at the gene ends were 5 bases for V and 8 bases for J; bases not matched to a gene: 9.

The clonotype was recovered from a woman younger than 35 with Graves' hyperthyroidism. The chain employs TRBV7-9 and TRBJ2-2; 9 bases align to TRBD1. Sample: peripheral blood or thyroid tissue (not recorded which). CDR3 amino acids: CASSPWGQGMGELFF. The CDR3 coding sequence is TGTGCCAGCAGCCCATGGGGACAGGGCATGGGGGAGCTGTTTTTT. The full variable domain, in which reference TRBV7-9 and TRBJ2-2 provide the parts outside the CDR3, is DTGVSQNPRHKITKRGQNVTFRCDPISEHNRLYWYRQTLGQGPEFLTYFQNEAQLEKSRLLSDRFSAERPKGSFSTLEIQRTEQGDSAMYLCASSPWGQGMGELFFGEGSRLTVL.